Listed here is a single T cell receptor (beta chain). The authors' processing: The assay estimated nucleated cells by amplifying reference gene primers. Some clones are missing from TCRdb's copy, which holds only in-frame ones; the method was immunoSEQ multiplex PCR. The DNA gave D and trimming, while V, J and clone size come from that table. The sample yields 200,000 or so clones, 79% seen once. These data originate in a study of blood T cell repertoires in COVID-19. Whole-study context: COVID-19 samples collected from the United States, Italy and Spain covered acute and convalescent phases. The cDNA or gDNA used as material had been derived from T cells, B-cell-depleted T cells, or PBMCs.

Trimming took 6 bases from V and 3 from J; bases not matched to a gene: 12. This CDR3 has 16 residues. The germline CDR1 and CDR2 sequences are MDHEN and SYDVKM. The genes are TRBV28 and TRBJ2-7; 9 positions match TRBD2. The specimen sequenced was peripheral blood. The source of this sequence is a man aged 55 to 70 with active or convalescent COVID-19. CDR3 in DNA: TGTGCCAGCAGCCGCCCGGGACTAGCCACCTACTACGAGCAGTACTTC. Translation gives CASSRPGLATYYEQYF.